Below, 21 T cell receptor beta chains from the same sample are listed, as sequenced in a study of T cells after yellow fever vaccination (dated by TCRdb to about 2019). The receptor library was made with 5' RACE. The data were produced on an Illumina HiSeq 2500. The public reads were reanalyzed by TCRdb: fastp trimming at Q25, MiXCR alignment, in-frame beta chains only. Every entry covers one CDR3 protein and lists the most common genes and DNA from its rows. Across this sample there are roughly 170,000 distinct CDR3 sequences, with approximately 6% seen only once. Just under 3% of the sample is held by the ten biggest clonotypes. What the treatment or condition label conveys for this sample: live attenuated yellow fever vaccine strain. This material consisted of CD4+ T cells sorted from PBMCs, taken on the day of the first yellow fever vaccination. The receptors were gathered from a man in his late teens or twenties who received the YFV17D yellow fever vaccine.

A few counts support this clonotype. The CDR3 loop reads CATSDNSEGAREQFF. CDR3 DNA sequence: TGTGCCACCAGTGATAATTCAGAGGGGGCTAGGGAGCAGTTCTTC. The genes are TRBV24-1 and TRBJ2-1; the match to TRBD1 covers 7 bases. V gave up 3 bases and J gave up 10 bases; unmatched junction bases: 11. There are 15 residues in the CDR3. Germline CDR1 reads KGHDR; CDR2 reads SFDVKD.

The chain links TRBV6-5 to TRBJ1-1; D is uncertain. Trimming shortened V by 0 bases and J by 11 bases, and 16 bases separated the two germline ends. CDR1 MNHEY and CDR2 SVGAGI come from the germline V gene. The CDR3 sequence is 14 residues long. The CDR3 is CASSYSYLSGVAFF. The CDR3 nucleotides read TGTGCCAGCAGTTACTCCTACCTTAGCGGGGTTGCTTTCTTT.

This clonotype was found many times. This chain uses TRBV3-1 with TRBJ1-5; D gene unclear. CDR3 length equals 13 residues. Germline CDR1 and CDR2: LGHDT and YNNKEL (reference sequence). Trimming took off 0 bases at V and 6 bases at J, with 6 bases between the two ends. The DNA of the CDR3 is TGTGCCAGCAGCCAAGATCGGGGTCAGCCCCAGCATTTT. This encodes CASSQDRGQPQHF.

In this sample, this clonotype turned up a few times. This chain connects TRBV6-2 or TRBV6-3 to TRBJ2-3, with 10 bases lining up with TRBD1. J was trimmed by 1 base and V by 6 bases; bases with no gene match: 10. The CDR3 has 17 residues. Germline V lookup: CDR1 MNHEY, CDR2 SVGEGT. CDR3 in DNA: TGTGCCAGCAGCTCCCAATCCGGGACAGGGGGCACAGATACGCAGTATTTT. Its translation is CASSSQSGTGGTDTQYF.

Only a few counts were recorded for this clonotype. The chain recombines TRBV5-4 with TRBJ1-6, with D possibly matching TRBD1 (5 bases). Trimming took off 3 bases at V and 3 bases at J, with 13 bases between the two ends. Germline V gives CDR1 SGHNT, CDR2 YYREEE (reference sequence). CDR3 length: 16 residues. The CDR3 bases are TGTGCCAGCAGCTCAAGTAGCGGGGGCTATAATTCACCCCTCCACTTT. Translated, it gives CASSSSSGGYNSPLHF. Variable domain in full (rest from reference TRBV5-4 and TRBJ1-6): ETGVTQSPTHLIKTRGQQVTLRCSSQSGHNTVSWYQQALGQGPQFIFQYYREEENGRGNFPPRFSGLQFPNYSSELNVNALELDDSALYLCASSSSSGGYNSPLHFGNGTRLTVT.

V and J are TRBV20-1 and TRBJ2-3, with TRBD2 matching over 11 bases. Per the germline V gene, CDR1 is DFQATT and CDR2 is SNEGSKA (reference sequence). This CDR3 contains 15 residues. The junction had 3 bases not matched to a gene; V was cut back by 1 base and J by 3 bases. The CDR3 region has the DNA TGCAGTGCTAGAGGGCTAGCGGGGGGTACAGATACGCAGTATTTT. Translated: CSARGLAGGTDTQYF.

This clonotype showed up many times. The chain combines TRBV25-1 with TRBJ2-7; TRBD1 matches at 9 bases. The germline V gene has CDR1 MGHDK and CDR2 SYGVNS. This CDR3 contains 15 residues. The ends lost 4 bases at V and 0 bases at J; junction bases unmatched: 4. CDR3 sequence: CASSGQDRGSYEQYF. The CDR3 region has the DNA TGTGCCAGCAGTGGACAGGACAGGGGCTCCTACGAGCAGTACTTC.

At least ten counts were recorded for this clonotype. The V call is TRBV20-1, the J call TRBJ2-7; D possibly matches TRBD1 or TRBD2 (6 bases each). Trimming left V 3 bases short and J 2 bases short, with 23 bases between. This CDR3 has 17 residues. Germline loops: CDR1 DFQATT, CDR2 SNEGSKA (reference sequence). The CDR3: CSARGGGLGEYTYEQYF. CDR3 in DNA: TGCAGTGCTAGGGGGGGCGGTTTAGGAGAATATACCTACGAGCAGTACTTC.

This clonotype has ten or more counts. The rearrangement joins TRBV20-1 to TRBJ1-1; tentative D call: TRBD1 (6 bases). V was pared by 6 bases and J by 11 bases, with 16 bases between. In germline, CDR1 is DFQATT, CDR2 SNEGSKA (reference sequence). The CDR3 has 11 residues. CDR3 DNA: TGCAGTGCCCCTCAGGGGATCCTGGCTTTCTTT. Translated: CSAPQGILAFF.

This clonotype has a count of ten or more. The chain joins TRBV20-1 to TRBJ2-1, with 7 bases identical to TRBD1. CDR3 length: 17 residues. The germline CDR1 and CDR2 sequences are DFQATT and SNEGSKA (reference sequence). J was trimmed by 1 base and V by 0 bases; bases with no gene match: 9. CDR3 protein: CSAREYSGRGSYNEQFF. As DNA, the CDR3 is TGCAGTGCTAGAGAGTATAGTGGCAGGGGGTCCTACAATGAGCAGTTCTTC.

This clonotype was observed at least ten times. This chain joins TRBV4-2 and TRBJ1-4; D is unclear. Germline V CDR1 and CDR2: LGHNA, YNFKEQ. V gave up 0 bases and J gave up 8 bases, with 13 bases separating them. This CDR3 spans 15 amino acids. CDR3 region: CASSQEHPGSEKLFF. The CDR3 DNA reads as TGTGCCAGCAGCCAAGAGCATCCCGGAAGCGAAAAACTGTTTTTT.

This clonotype was recorded at least ten times. This rearrangement joins TRBV7-9 to TRBJ1-2; 9 nucleotides align to TRBD1. V was pared by 4 bases and J by 2 bases, with 2 bases of the junction left unmatched. CDR1 and CDR2 (germline): SEHNR, FQNEAQ (reference sequence). The CDR3 contains 14 residues. The CDR3 DNA is TGTGCCAGCAGCTGGACAGGGGCAAACTATGGCTACACCTTC. Its protein product is CASSWTGANYGYTF.

This clonotype has at least ten counts. The chain has TRBV6-5 and TRBJ2-5, with TRBD2 matching 12 bases. CDR1 and CDR2 (germline): MNHEY, SVGAGI. V was clipped by 6 bases and J by 2 bases; unmatched bases: 7. The CDR3 has 16 residues. The CDR3 DNA is TGTGCCAGCAGCCAAGGGACTAGCGGGCGGCAAGAGACCCAGTACTTC. This sequence encodes CASSQGTSGRQETQYF.

The chain employs TRBV7-2 and TRBJ2-7, with 7 bases identical to TRBD2. The trim removed 10 bases at V and 4 bases at J, leaving 16 bases unmatched. CDR1 is SGHTA, CDR2 FQGNSA, per germline. The CDR3 runs to 15 residues. CDR3 sequence: CAISPLGRGWYEQYF. Written as DNA, the CDR3 is TGTGCCATCTCTCCATTGGGGCGGGGGTGGTACGAGCAGTACTTC.

The chain couples TRBV4-1 to TRBJ1-2; the match to TRBD1 covers 7 bases. The CDR3 has 15 residues. The junction had 8 bases not matched to a gene; V was cut back by 4 bases and J by 3 bases. CDR1 is MGHRA and CDR2 is YSYEKL in the germline V gene. The CDR3 protein is CASSRTGDPYYGYTF. The CDR3 nucleotides are TGCGCCAGCAGCCGAACAGGGGATCCCTACTATGGCTACACCTTC.

The table lists this clonotype with many counts. The chain is built from TRBV4-1 and TRBJ2-5; TRBD2 might be the D (7 bases). V lost 1 base and J lost 4, with 13 bases in between. Germline V gives CDR1 MGHRA, CDR2 YSYEKL. The CDR3 length is 15 residues. In DNA form, the CDR3 reads TGCGCCAGCAGCCAAGGTTCGGGGGGCCGAGAGACCCAGTACTTC. Protein product: CASSQGSGGRETQYF.

V and J are TRBV7-3 and TRBJ2-3; 8 bases align to TRBD2. Germline trimming cut 5 bases from V and 1 base from J; bases unmatched to any gene: 2. CDR3 length equals 14 residues. Germline V gene sequence: CDR1 SGHTA, CDR2 FQGTGA. CDR3 coding DNA: TGTGCCAGCAGCACGGGGGGGCGCACAGATACGCAGTATTTT. Residues: CASSTGGRTDTQYF.

The sample holds a few counts of this clonotype. This chain connects TRBV29-1 to TRBJ1-2; perhaps TRBD1 as D (5 bases). The V gene's germline CDR1 is SQVTM and CDR2 ANQGSEA. Between the trimmed V and J ends, which lost 7 bases and 2 bases, there was a span of 8 bases. There are 11 residues in the CDR3. The CDR3 reads CSATENYGYTF. As DNA, the CDR3 is TGCAGCGCGACAGAGAACTATGGCTACACCTTC.

This clonotype occurred many times. The rearrangement uses TRBV5-1 and TRBJ1-3, with D uncertain. The CDR3 spans 17 residues. Between the trimmed V and J ends, which lost 1 base and 0 bases, there was a span of 14 bases. Germline V gene lookup returns CDR1 SGHRS and CDR2 YFSETQ. The CDR3 sequence is CASSLNGDRSSGNTIYF. CDR3 DNA sequence: TGCGCCAGCAGCTTGAATGGGGATCGCAGCTCTGGAAACACCATATATTTT. Using reference TRBV5-1 and TRBJ1-3 for the parts outside the CDR3, the full variable domain is KAGVTQTPRYLIKTRGQQVTLSCSPISGHRSVSWYQQTPGQGLQFLFEYFSETQRNKGNFPGRFSGRQFSNSRSEMNVSTLELGDSALYLCASSLNGDRSSGNTIYFGEGSWLTVV.

This clonotype was seen only a few times. V usage is TRBV25-1 and J usage is TRBJ1-1; D may be TRBD1 (5 bases). Between the trimmed V and J ends, which lost 1 base and 4 bases, there was a span of 10 bases. Germline V gives CDR1 MGHDK, CDR2 SYGVNS. The CDR3 spans 14 residues. The CDR3 protein is CASSEFPQGTEAFF. CDR3 in DNA: TGTGCCAGCAGTGAATTCCCCCAGGGCACTGAAGCTTTCTTT.

This clonotype was picked up many times. J is TRBJ2-3 and V is TRBV7-9; D remains ambiguous. V was shortened by 8 bases and J by 7 bases, with 13 bases between the two germline ends. The germline gives CDR1 SEHNR, CDR2 FQNEAQ (reference sequence). This CDR3 has 12 residues. CDR3 DNA sequence: TGTGCCAGCTCGGGCGGCCCACATACGCAGTATTTT. Translating it yields CASSGGPHTQYF.